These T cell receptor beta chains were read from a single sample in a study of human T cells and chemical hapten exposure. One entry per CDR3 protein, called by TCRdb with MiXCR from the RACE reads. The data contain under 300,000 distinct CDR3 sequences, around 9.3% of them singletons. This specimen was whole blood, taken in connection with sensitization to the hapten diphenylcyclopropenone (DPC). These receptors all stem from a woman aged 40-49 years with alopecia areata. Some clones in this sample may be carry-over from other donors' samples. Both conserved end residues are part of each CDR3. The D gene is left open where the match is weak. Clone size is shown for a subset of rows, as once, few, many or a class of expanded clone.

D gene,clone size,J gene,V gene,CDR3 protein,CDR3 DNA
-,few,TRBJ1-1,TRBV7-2,CASSLARGSSTEAFF,TGTGCCAGCAGCTTAGCTAGGGGGTCCTCCACTGAAGCTTTCTTT
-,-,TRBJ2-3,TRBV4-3,CASSQDLAGASTDTQYF,TGCGCCAGCAGCCAAGACCTCGCCGGGGCTAGCACAGATACGCAGTATTTT
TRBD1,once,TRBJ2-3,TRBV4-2,CAGSSDRGPDTQYF,TGTGCCGGCAGTTCGGACAGGGGCCCAGATACGCAGTATTTT
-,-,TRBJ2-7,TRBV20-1,CSATVFVGSASYEQYF,TGCAGTGCTACGGTCTTTGTCGGGAGCGCGTCCTACGAGCAGTACTTC
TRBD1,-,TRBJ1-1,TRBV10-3,CAISARGGDNTEAFF,TGTGCCATCTCCGCCAGGGGGGGAGATAACACTGAAGCTTTCTTT
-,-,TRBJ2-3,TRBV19,CASSTRRMGPSTDTQYF,TGTGCCAGTAGTACCCGTCGTATGGGGCCGAGCACAGATACGCAGTATTTT
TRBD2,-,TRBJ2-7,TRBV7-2,CASSPQRGSYEQYF,TGTGCCAGCAGCCCCCAGCGGGGATCCTACGAGCAGTACTTC
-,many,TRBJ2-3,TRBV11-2,CASRSWERSTDTQYF,TGTGCCAGCAGGAGTTGGGAGAGGAGCACAGATACGCAGTATTTT
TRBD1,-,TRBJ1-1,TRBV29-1,CSVVRTGRLNTEAFF,TGCAGCGTTGTGCGGACAGGGAGGTTGAACACTGAAGCTTTCTTT
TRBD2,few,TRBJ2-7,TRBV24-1,CATSSGNGYEQYF,TGTGCCACCAGTAGCGGGAACGGCTACGAGCAGTACTTC
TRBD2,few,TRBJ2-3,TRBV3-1,CASSHLAGGAADTQYF,TGTGCCAGCAGCCACTTAGCGGGAGGGGCGGCTGATACGCAGTATTTT
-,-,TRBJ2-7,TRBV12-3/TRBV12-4,CASSFGGNPYEQYF,TGTGCCAGCAGTTTCGGCGGGAATCCCTACGAGCAGTACTTC
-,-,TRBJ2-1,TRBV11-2,CASSLRDPLDEQFF,TGTGCCAGCAGCCTCCGGGACCCCTTGGATGAGCAGTTCTTC
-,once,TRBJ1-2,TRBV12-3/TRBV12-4,CASSFSWRANYGYTF,TGTGCCAGCAGTTTCAGTTGGCGAGCTAACTATGGCTACACCTTC
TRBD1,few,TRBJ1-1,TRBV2,CASRAGTANTEAFF,TGTGCCAGCAGGGCTGGGACAGCGAACACTGAAGCTTTCTTT
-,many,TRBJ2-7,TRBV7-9,CASSSQVSSPAPYEQYF,TGTGCCAGCAGCTCCCAGGTATCGTCACCCGCCCCCTACGAGCAGTACTTC
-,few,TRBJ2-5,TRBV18,CASSVGRGETQYF,TGTGCCAGCTCAGTAGGCCGGGGCGAGACCCAGTACTTC
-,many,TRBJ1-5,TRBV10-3,CASSVANQPQHF,TGTGCCAGCTCAGTGGCCAATCAGCCCCAGCATTTT
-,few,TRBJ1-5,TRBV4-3,CASSPTGPRYPQHF,TGCGCCAGCAGCCCGACCGGGCCGCGCTACCCCCAGCATTTT
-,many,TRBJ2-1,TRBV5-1,CASSLARQGQGQFF,TGCGCCAGCAGCTTGGCCAGGCAGGGCCAGGGACAGTTCTTC
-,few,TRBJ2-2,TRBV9,CASSYRPPLFSSGELFF,TGTGCCAGCAGCTACCGTCCCCCCCTTTTTAGCAGCGGGGAGCTGTTTTTT
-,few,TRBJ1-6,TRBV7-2,CASSLARESPLHF,TGTGCCAGCAGCTTAGCGAGGGAGTCACCCCTCCACTTT
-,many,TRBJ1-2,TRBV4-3,CASSQETGNYGYTF,TGCGCCAGCAGCCAAGAAACAGGGAACTATGGCTACACCTTC
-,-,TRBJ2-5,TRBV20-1,CSARGGETQYF,TGCAGTGCTAGGGGTGGGGAGACCCAGTACTTC
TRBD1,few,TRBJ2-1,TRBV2,CASSDQGQGRNDEQFF,TGTGCCAGCAGTGATCAGGGACAGGGGCGCAACGATGAGCAGTTCTTC
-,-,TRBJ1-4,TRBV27,CASSSRPLAEKLFF,TGTGCCAGCAGTTCCCGGCCCTTAGCAGAAAAACTGTTTTTT
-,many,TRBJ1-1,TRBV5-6,CASSLAASRTEAFF,TGTGCCAGCAGCTTGGCGGCCAGTCGTACTGAAGCTTTCTTT
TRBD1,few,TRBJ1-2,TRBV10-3,CAINDRGPVYYGYTF,TGTGCCATCAATGACAGGGGCCCCGTATACTATGGCTACACCTTC
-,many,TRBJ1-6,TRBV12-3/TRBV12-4,CASSSITRELLHF,TGTGCCAGCAGTTCCATAACACGGGAGCTCCTCCACTTT
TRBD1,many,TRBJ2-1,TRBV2,CASSERDRSTEQFF,TGTGCCAGCAGTGAGCGGGACAGGTCAACTGAACAGTTCTTC
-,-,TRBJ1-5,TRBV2,CASSDQGSQPQHF,TGTGCCAGCAGTGATCAAGGGTCCCAGCCCCAGCATTTT
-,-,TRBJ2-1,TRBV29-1,CSALPHGRAIYNEQFF,TGCAGCGCCCTCCCCCATGGAAGGGCTATCTACAATGAGCAGTTCTTC
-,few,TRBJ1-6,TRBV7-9,CASRAGSGPLHF,TGTGCCAGCAGGGCAGGGTCGGGTCCCCTCCACTTT
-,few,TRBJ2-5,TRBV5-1,CASSLAMGGGQETQYF,TGCGCCAGCAGCTTGGCCATGGGAGGGGGGCAAGAGACCCAGTACTTC
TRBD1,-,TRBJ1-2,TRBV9,CASSAVRTGGERNYGYTF,TGTGCCAGCAGCGCCGTAAGGACAGGGGGCGAAAGAAACTATGGCTACACCTTC
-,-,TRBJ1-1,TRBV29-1,CSVGSEGGRNTEAFF,TGCAGCGTTGGTTCGGAGGGAGGCAGGAACACTGAAGCTTTCTTT
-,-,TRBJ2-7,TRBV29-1,CSVERAGYEQYF,TGCAGCGTTGAACGGGCGGGGTACGAGCAGTACTTC
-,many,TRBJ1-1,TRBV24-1,CATSELTTGQAFF,TGTGCCACCAGTGAGCTAACAACAGGGCAAGCTTTCTTT
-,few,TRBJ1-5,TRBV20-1,CSALDGGSQHF,TGCAGTGCTCTGGACGGGGGGTCCCAGCATTTT
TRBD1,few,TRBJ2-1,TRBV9,CASSVQTGYYNEQFF,TGTGCCAGCAGCGTACAGACAGGGTACTACAATGAGCAGTTCTTC
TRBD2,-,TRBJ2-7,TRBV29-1,CSVEPDGGGEQYF,TGCAGCGTTGAGCCCGATGGCGGGGGAGAGCAGTACTTC
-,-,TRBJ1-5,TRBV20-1,CSARDGGGRIGPQHF,TGCAGTGCTAGAGACGGAGGCGGTAGAATCGGGCCCCAGCATTTT
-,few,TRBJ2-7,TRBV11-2,CASSLATTYEQYF,TGTGCCAGCAGTCTAGCTACAACTTACGAGCAGTACTTC
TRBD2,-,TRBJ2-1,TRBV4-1,CASSRYGLAEYNEQFF,TGCGCCAGCAGCCGATATGGACTAGCGGAGTACAATGAGCAGTTCTTC
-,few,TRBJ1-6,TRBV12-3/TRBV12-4,CASSLGRVGNSPLHF,TGTGCCAGCAGTTTAGGGAGGGTTGGTAATTCACCCCTCCACTTT
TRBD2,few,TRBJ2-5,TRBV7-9,CASSTQKRLAQAQETQYF,TGTGCCAGCAGCACCCAAAAGCGACTAGCCCAAGCCCAAGAGACCCAGTACTTC
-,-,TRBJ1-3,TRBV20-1,CSAGGPSGNTIYF,TGCAGTGCTGGGGGGCCGAGTGGAAACACCATATATTTT
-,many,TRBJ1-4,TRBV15,CATSRVGEKLFF,TGTGCCACCAGCAGGGTTGGGGAAAAACTGTTTTTT
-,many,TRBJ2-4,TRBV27,CASRPGVTHSVAKNIQYF,TGTGCCAGCAGACCGGGCGTGACCCATTCAGTTGCCAAAAACATTCAGTACTTC
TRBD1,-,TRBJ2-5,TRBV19,CASNTDRATETQYF,TGTGCCAGTAACACGGACAGGGCCACAGAGACCCAGTACTTC
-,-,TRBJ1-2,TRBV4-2,CASSQGTGFPSRTDVGYTF,TGTGCCAGCAGCCAAGGTACGGGATTTCCGTCTAGGACAGATGTAGGCTACACCTTC
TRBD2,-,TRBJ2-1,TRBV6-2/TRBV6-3,CASARGTSGSNEQFF,TGTGCCAGCGCTAGGGGGACTAGCGGGAGTAATGAGCAGTTCTTC
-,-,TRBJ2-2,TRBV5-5,CASSRGTSLASGELFF,TGTGCCAGCAGCCGGGGGACCAGCCTAGCCTCCGGGGAGCTGTTTTTT
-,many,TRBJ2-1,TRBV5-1,CASSFASGDANEQFF,TGCGCCAGCAGCTTCGCGTCAGGGGACGCCAATGAGCAGTTCTTC